These 15 T cell receptor beta chains share one sample of origin, sequenced in a study of OX40 agonist ivuxolimab in advanced cancers. Here immunoSEQ multiplex PCR was the method, and the copy in TCRdb shows in-frame clones only, minus some. The top ten clones hold around 14% of a sample with tens of thousands of clones, approximately 88% of them seen once. Specimen: CD4+ or CD8+ T cells sorted from blood, collected in a trial of the OX40 agonist ivuxolimab. These receptors were collected from an adult with an advanced solid tumor such as melanoma, head and neck, liver or kidney cancer.

The gene calls are TRBV7-2 and TRBJ2-3, with a possible D match to TRBD2 (6 bases). CDR3 size: 16 residues. V gave up 4 bases and J gave up 0 bases, with 14 bases separating them. Germline lookup yields CDR1 SGHTA and CDR2 FQGNSA. In DNA, the CDR3 is TGTGCCAGCAGCTCCCGCGGGACGGAAAGCACAGATACGCAGTATTTT. Protein: CASSSRGTESTDTQYF.

The rearrangement links TRBV5-1 to TRBJ2-7, with 13 bases matching TRBD2. This CDR3 is 16 amino acids long. Germline values: CDR1 SGHRS, CDR2 YFSETQ. Trimming at V came to 0 bases and at J to 7 bases, leaving 7 bases not matched to a gene. The CDR3: CASSLGGLAGAIEQYF. The CDR3 DNA reads TGCGCCAGCAGCTTGGGCGGACTAGCGGGAGCCATAGAGCAGTACTTC.

The chain couples TRBV4-1 to TRBJ1-1, with a possible D match to TRBD1 (6 bases). The CDR3 contains 16 residues. Trimming left V 3 bases short and J 4 bases short, with 18 bases between. CDR1 is MGHRA and CDR2 is YSYEKL in the germline V gene. The chain's CDR3 is CASSQRDGTRGTEAFF. CDR3 nucleotide sequence: TGCGCCAGCAGCCAGAGAGACGGGACAAGGGGCACTGAAGCTTTCTTT.

V and J are TRBV28 and TRBJ1-5, with TRBD1 as a possible D gene (5 bases). CDR1 is MDHEN, CDR2 SYDVKM, per germline. The CDR3 length is 16 residues. Trimming removed 4 bases from V and 2 bases from J, with 15 bases in between. CDR3 in DNA: TGTGCCAGCAGTTCCCCCCCGGGGGTTGGCAATCAGCCCCAGCATTTT. This sequence encodes CASSSPPGVGNQPQHF.

J is TRBJ2-3 and V is TRBV11-2, with TRBD2 matching over 9 bases. Germline V CDR1 and CDR2: SGHAT, FQNNGV. The V gene end was trimmed by 5 bases and the J gene end by 2 bases; junction bases not matched to a gene: 8. CDR3 size: 16 residues. For the CDR3, the DNA is TGTGCCAGCAGCCCCCGACTAGCGGAAAACACAGATACGCAGTATTTT. It is translated as CASSPRLAENTDTQYF.

The rearrangement joins TRBV10-1 to TRBJ2-7; D is perhaps TRBD1 (6 bases). The CDR3 extends over 19 amino acids. Germline assignment: CDR1 WNHNN and CDR2 SYGVQD (reference sequence). V shed 4 bases and J shed 4 bases, with 29 bases lying between them. CDR3 residues: CASSGFIGQGMQGGYEQYF. CDR3 DNA: TGCGCCAGCAGTGGGTTCATCGGGCAGGGGATGCAAGGAGGTTACGAGCAGTACTTC.

The chain joins TRBV18 to TRBJ2-1; possibly TRBD1 or TRBD2 for D (5 bases each). Germline V CDR1 and CDR2: KGHSH, LQKENI. This CDR3 has 16 amino acids. Trimming left V 2 bases short and J 3 bases short, with 14 bases between. This CDR3 is CASSPGSSGSYNEQFF. CDR3 coding DNA: TGTGCCAGCTCACCAGGCAGTTCAGGGAGCTACAATGAGCAGTTCTTC.

This clone has only a few counts. The V and J genes are TRBV6-1 and TRBJ1-1; D call uncertain. Germline V gives CDR1 MNHNS, CDR2 SASEGT. Trimming pared 6 bases from V and 7 bases from J, leaving 18 bases between. This CDR3 has 14 residues. The CDR3 DNA follows: TGTGCCAGCAGGCCGATCTCAGGCGGCATTGAAGCTTTCTTT. This encodes CASRPISGGIEAFF.

A single count supports this clone. The chain couples TRBV2 to TRBJ1-5; D may be TRBD1 (5 bases). The CDR3 totals 15 residues. V lost 3 bases and J lost 2, with 11 bases in between. The germline gives CDR1 SNHLY, CDR2 FYNNEI. CDR3 sequence reads: CASSDYRKGNQPQHF. The CDR3 bases are TGTGCCAGCAGTGATTACAGGAAAGGCAATCAGCCCCAGCATTTT.

In DNA, the CDR3 is TGTGCCAGCAGTAACCCTGGGGCGACTGGAAACACCATATATTTT. Amino acids: CASSNPGATGNTIYF. The gene calls are TRBV28 and TRBJ1-3; D might be TRBD1 (5 bases). CDR1 MDHEN and CDR2 SYDVKM come from the germline V gene. The CDR3 loop spans 15 amino acids. V was shortened by 5 bases and J by 2 bases, with 13 bases between the two germline ends.

CDR3: CASSLAIAQFF. The CDR3 DNA reads TGTGCCAGCAGCTTAGCGATAGCGCAGTTCTTC. The genes are TRBV7-9 and TRBJ2-1, with D uncertain. The germline V and J ends were trimmed by 0 bases and 12 bases, with 6 bases remaining between them. This CDR3 contains 11 residues. Germline V lookup: CDR1 SEHNR, CDR2 FQNEAQ (reference sequence). Looking up the rest from reference TRBV7-9 and TRBJ2-1 gives the full variable domain: DTGVSQNPRHKITKRGQNVTFRCDPISEHNRLYWYRQTLGQGPEFLTYFQNEAQLEKSRLLSDRFSAERPKGSFSTLEIQRTEQGDSAMYLCASSLAIAQFFGPGTRLTVL.

The V gene is TRBV7-3, the J gene TRBJ2-2; 13 bases are shared with TRBD2. Trimming cost V 3 bases and J 6 bases; bases outside gene matches: 7. Germline V gives CDR1 SGHTA, CDR2 FQGTGA. CDR3 length: 17 residues. The CDR3, as DNA: TGTGCCAGCAGCTTGGGGACTAGCGGGACCCGCGCCGGGGAGCTGTTTTTT. Its protein is CASSLGTSGTRAGELFF.

The V gene is TRBV25-1, the J gene TRBJ2-3; perhaps TRBD1 as D (5 bases). This CDR3 region has 17 residues. The V end lost 4 bases, the J end lost 0 bases, and 17 bases lay between the germline ends. The germline CDR1 and CDR2 sequences are MGHDK and SYGVNS. DNA of the CDR3: TGTGCCAGCAGTGCCCTTACCCGGACACCTAGCACAGATACGCAGTATTTT. Protein product: CASSALTRTPSTDTQYF.

This clone showed up just once. The gene calls are TRBV2 and TRBJ2-3, with D uncertain. V dropped 7 bases and J dropped 2 bases, with 13 bases sitting between them. Germline CDR1 and CDR2: SNHLY and FYNNEI. The CDR3 spans 14 residues. CDR3 coding DNA: TGTGCCAGCAAATATCAGGTCGACACAGATACGCAGTATTTT. Protein product: CASKYQVDTDTQYF. The full variable domain, rest sourced from reference TRBV2 and TRBJ2-3, is EPEVTQTPSHQVTQMGQEVILRCVPISNHLYFYWYRQILGQKVEFLVSFYNNEISEKSEIFDDQFSVERPDGSNFTLKIRSTKLEDSAMYFCASKYQVDTDTQYFGPGTRLTVL.

V usage is TRBV29-1 and J usage is TRBJ2-7; TRBD1 aligns across 8 bases. The CDR3 loop spans 12 amino acids. The J segment lost 4 bases and the V segment lost 5 bases, leaving 4 bases of the junction unmatched. Germline V lookup: CDR1 SQVTM, CDR2 ANQGSEA. The CDR3 loop is CSVLRDRYEQYF. The CDR3 nucleotides are TGCAGCGTTTTAAGGGACAGGTACGAGCAGTACTTC.